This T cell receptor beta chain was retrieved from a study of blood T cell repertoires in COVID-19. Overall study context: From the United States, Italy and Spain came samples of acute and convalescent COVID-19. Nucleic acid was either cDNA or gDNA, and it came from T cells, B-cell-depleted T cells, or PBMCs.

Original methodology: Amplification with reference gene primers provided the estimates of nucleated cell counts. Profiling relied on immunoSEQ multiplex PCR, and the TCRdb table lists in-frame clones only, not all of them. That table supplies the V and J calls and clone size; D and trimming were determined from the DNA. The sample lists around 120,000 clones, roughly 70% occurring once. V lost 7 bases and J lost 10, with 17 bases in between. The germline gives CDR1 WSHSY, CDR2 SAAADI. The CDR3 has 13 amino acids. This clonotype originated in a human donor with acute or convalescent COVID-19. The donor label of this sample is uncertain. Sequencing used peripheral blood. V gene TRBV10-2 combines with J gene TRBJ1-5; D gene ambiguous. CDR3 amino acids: CASTAAEGIPQHF. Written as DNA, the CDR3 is TGCGCCAGCACCGCAGCGGAAGGGATCCCCCAGCATTTT.